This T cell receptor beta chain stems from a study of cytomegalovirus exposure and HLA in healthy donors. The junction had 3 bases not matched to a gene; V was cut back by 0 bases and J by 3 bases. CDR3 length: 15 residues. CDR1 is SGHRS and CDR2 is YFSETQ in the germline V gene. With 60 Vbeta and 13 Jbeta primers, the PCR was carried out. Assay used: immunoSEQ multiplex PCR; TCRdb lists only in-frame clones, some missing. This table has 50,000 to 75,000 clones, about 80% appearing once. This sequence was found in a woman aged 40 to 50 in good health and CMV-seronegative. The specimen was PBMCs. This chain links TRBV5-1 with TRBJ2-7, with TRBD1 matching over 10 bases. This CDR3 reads CASSLGQGAFYEQYF. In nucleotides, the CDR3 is TGCGCCAGCAGCTTGGGACAGGGGGCTTTCTACGAGCAGTACTTC.